The next 20 T cell receptor beta chains were all read from a single sample in a study of blood T cell repertoires in COVID-19. Libraries were prepared by immunoSEQ multiplex PCR; TCRdb keeps only in-frame clonotypes and omits some of them. The sample contains about 260,000 clones, roughly 86% of which appear only once. Sequencing was carried out using peripheral blood. Receptor source: a human donor in a cohort sampled during active COVID-19.

This clone was recorded once. This chain links TRBV19 with TRBJ2-1, with TRBD1 matching 8 bases. V dropped 7 bases and J dropped 7; count of bases not matched to a gene: 9. From germline, CDR1 is LNHDA and CDR2 SQIVND (reference sequence). There are 14 residues in the CDR3. CDR3 loop: CASTPGQGSNEQFF. In DNA form, the CDR3 reads TGTGCCAGTACCCCTGGACAGGGTTCGAATGAGCAGTTCTTC.

The V and J genes are TRBV7-2 and TRBJ2-7; unclear D gene. Trimming shortened V by 5 bases and J by 3 bases, and 8 bases separated the two germline ends. The CDR3 length is 12 residues. Germline values: CDR1 SGHTA, CDR2 FQGNSA. CDR3 sequence (DNA): TGTGCCAGCAGCAACGACAACTACGAGCAGTACTTC. It yields the protein CASSNDNYEQYF.

V is TRBV30 and J is TRBJ2-1; 8 nucleotides line up with TRBD2. From germline, CDR1 is GTSNPN and CDR2 SVGIG (reference sequence). The junction had 11 bases not matched to a gene; V was cut back by 6 bases and J by 1 base. The CDR3 extends over 16 amino acids. This chain's CDR3 is CACSSGGLSSYNEQFF. Written as DNA, the CDR3 is TGTGCCTGTTCAAGCGGGGGCTTGAGTTCCTACAATGAGCAGTTCTTC.

This clone has just one count. The J gene is TRBJ1-2, the V gene TRBV5-5; D gene uncertain. This CDR3 contains 12 residues. V shed 0 bases and J shed 8 bases, with 8 bases lying between them. CDR1 is SGHKS and CDR2 is YYEKEE in the germline V gene (reference sequence). In DNA, the CDR3 is TGTGCCAGCAGCTTGGAGACTCGAGGCTACACCTTC. It translates to CASSLETRGYTF.

This chain links TRBV27 with TRBJ2-7, with 7 bases matching TRBD1. Germline values: CDR1 MNHEY, CDR2 SMNVEV (reference sequence). The CDR3 has 14 residues. Losses at the gene ends were 5 bases for V and 2 bases for J; bases not matched to a gene: 6. CDR3 region: CASSRQGVTYEQYF. CDR3 DNA sequence: TGTGCCAGCAGTAGACAGGGTGTAACCTACGAGCAGTACTTC.

The chain uses TRBV4-3 and TRBJ1-2, with 7 nucleotides matching TRBD1. The germline CDR1 and CDR2 sequences are LGHNA and YSLEER. The CDR3 spans 15 residues. J lost 4 bases, V lost 1 base, and 6 bases had no gene match. The DNA for the CDR3 is TGCGCCAGCAGCCAAGGAGGGGCAGGGGGCTATGGCTACACCTTC. This sequence encodes CASSQGGAGGYGYTF.

The chain combines TRBV4-1 with TRBJ1-5; 12 bases are shared with TRBD1. The CDR3 covers 21 residues. CDR1 and CDR2 (germline): MGHRA, YSYEKL. V shed 1 base and J 1 base; nucleotides not matched to a gene: 14. The CDR3 region is CASSQGPRDRGQGGSNQPQHF. The DNA of the CDR3 is TGCGCCAGCAGCCAAGGACCTCGGGACAGGGGGCAGGGGGGGAGCAATCAGCCCCAGCATTTT.

The chain couples TRBV7-2 to TRBJ2-7; D is possibly TRBD1 (6 bases). The germline V gene encodes CDR1 SGHTA and CDR2 FQGNSA. V was trimmed by 3 bases and J by 3 bases, leaving 12 bases between them. This CDR3 region has 14 residues. CDR3 loop: CASSFLYRDYEQYF. The CDR3 DNA reads TGTGCCAGCAGCTTTCTTTACAGGGACTACGAGCAGTACTTC.

V gene TRBV5-6 combines with J gene TRBJ1-2, with TRBD1 matching 7 bases. There are 14 residues in the CDR3. Germline loops: CDR1 SGHDT, CDR2 YYEEEE. With V trimmed by 3 bases and J by 8 bases, 10 bases remained unmatched. DNA of the CDR3: TGTGCCAGCAGCTATGATACAGGGGATTGGGGCTACACCTTC. This codes for CASSYDTGDWGYTF.

The rearrangement links TRBV9 to TRBJ1-5, with a weak D call TRBD1 (6 bases). Trimming pared 3 bases from V and 3 bases from J, leaving 13 bases between. There are 15 residues in the CDR3. Germline CDR1 SGDLS, CDR2 YYNGEE. For the CDR3, the DNA is TGTGCCAGCAGCGAGCAGGGGAAGGTCAATCAGCCCCAGCATTTT. Protein: CASSEQGKVNQPQHF.

The chain links TRBV6-5 to TRBJ1-1; D is unclear. Germline lookup yields CDR1 MNHEY and CDR2 SVGAGI. The germline V and J ends were trimmed by 6 bases and 7 bases, with 18 bases remaining between them. The CDR3 covers 14 residues. CDR3 DNA sequence: TGTGCCAGCAGCCCCGTACGTTTGGCCATTGAAGCTTTCTTT. Translating gives CASSPVRLAIEAFF.

The chain is built from TRBV24-1 and TRBJ1-6; the match to TRBD1 covers 7 bases. CDR3 length: 16 amino acids. The V segment lost 5 bases and the J segment 5 bases; nucleotides outside the gene matches: 8. Germline V gene lookup returns CDR1 KGHDR and CDR2 SFDVKD. In DNA, the CDR3 is TGTGCCACCAGTGCCTCGAAGGGGGCGGATAATTCACCCCTCCACTTT. Amino acid sequence: CATSASKGADNSPLHF.

The J gene is TRBJ1-3, the V gene TRBV5-1, with TRBD1 identical over 9 bases. Germline V gives CDR1 SGHRS, CDR2 YFSETQ. This CDR3 is 15 amino acids long. V lost 3 bases, J lost 4 bases, and 5 bases stayed unmatched. The CDR3 loop is CASSWTGVPGNTIYF. CDR3 sequence (DNA): TGCGCCAGCAGCTGGACAGGGGTGCCAGGAAACACCATATATTTT.

The rearrangement links TRBV6-1 to TRBJ1-4; no reliable D call. V was cut by 2 bases and J by 10 bases, with 14 bases left in between. The CDR3 totals 14 residues. The germline V gene has CDR1 MNHNS and CDR2 SASEGT. The CDR3 region is CASSESRQIVKLFF. The CDR3 DNA follows: TGTGCCAGCAGTGAATCTAGGCAGATCGTAAAACTGTTTTTT.

The gene calls are TRBV6-5 and TRBJ1-3; D is uncertain. The CDR3 has 16 amino acids. V lost 2 bases, J lost 4 bases, and 15 bases lay in between. In germline, CDR1 is MNHEY, CDR2 SVGAGI. Written as DNA, the CDR3 is TGTGCCAGCAGTTACGGGCGTACCGACGGAGGAAACACCATATATTTT. Translating it yields CASSYGRTDGGNTIYF.

Details on this clone: The sample holds other DNA sequences that translate to the same CDR3. The chain links TRBV9 to TRBJ2-7; 8 bases map to TRBD2. Germline-derived CDR1 and CDR2 are SGDLS and YYNGEE. CDR3 length equals 15 residues. V gave up 3 bases and J gave up 2 bases; unmatched junction bases: 7. The CDR3: CASSAGGRGAYEQYF. The CDR3, as DNA: TGTGCCAGCAGCGCTGGGGGGCGGGGGGCCTACGAGCAGTACTTC.

This chain's CDR3 is CASSEDRGLYGYTF. The CDR3 DNA sequence: TGTGCCAGCAGTGAAGACAGGGGGCTCTACGGCTACACCTTC. J is TRBJ1-2 and V is TRBV6-1; 9 bases line up with TRBD1. The CDR3 has 14 amino acids. Germline V gene lookup returns CDR1 MNHNS and CDR2 SASEGT. The V and J ends lost 1 base and 8 bases, in that order; junction bases with no gene match: 5.

The chain recombines TRBV2 with TRBJ2-7; 7 positions match TRBD1. The germline gives CDR1 SNHLY, CDR2 FYNNEI. This CDR3 contains 12 residues. Germline trimming cut 8 bases from V and 1 base from J; bases unmatched to any gene: 2. The CDR3 bases are TGTGCCAGCGGCAGGGGGTCCTACGAGCAGTACTTC. Translating gives CASGRGSYEQYF.

The gene calls are TRBV9 and TRBJ1-3; TRBD1 matches 11 bases. Trimming at V came to 4 bases and at J to 0 bases, leaving 9 bases not matched to a gene. Germline V gives CDR1 SGDLS, CDR2 YYNGEE. The CDR3 has 18 residues. CDR3: CASSPGQGARGSGNTIYF. CDR3 bases: TGTGCCAGCAGCCCCGGACAGGGGGCGCGGGGCTCTGGAAACACCATATATTTT. Using reference TRBV9 and TRBJ1-3 for the parts outside the CDR3, the full variable domain is DSGVTQTPKHLITATGQRVTLRCSPRSGDLSVYWYQQSLDQGLQFLIQYYNGEERAKGNILERFSAQQFPDLHSELNLSSLELGDSALYFCASSPGQGARGSGNTIYFGEGSWLTVV.

The chain combines TRBV29-1 with TRBJ1-2; 7 nucleotides align to TRBD1. The V gene's germline CDR1 is SQVTM and CDR2 ANQGSEA. This CDR3 has 11 residues. V shed 4 bases and J 8 bases; nucleotides not matched to a gene: 4. The CDR3 is CSVGGQWGYTF. The DNA of the CDR3 is TGCAGCGTTGGGGGACAGTGGGGCTACACCTTC.